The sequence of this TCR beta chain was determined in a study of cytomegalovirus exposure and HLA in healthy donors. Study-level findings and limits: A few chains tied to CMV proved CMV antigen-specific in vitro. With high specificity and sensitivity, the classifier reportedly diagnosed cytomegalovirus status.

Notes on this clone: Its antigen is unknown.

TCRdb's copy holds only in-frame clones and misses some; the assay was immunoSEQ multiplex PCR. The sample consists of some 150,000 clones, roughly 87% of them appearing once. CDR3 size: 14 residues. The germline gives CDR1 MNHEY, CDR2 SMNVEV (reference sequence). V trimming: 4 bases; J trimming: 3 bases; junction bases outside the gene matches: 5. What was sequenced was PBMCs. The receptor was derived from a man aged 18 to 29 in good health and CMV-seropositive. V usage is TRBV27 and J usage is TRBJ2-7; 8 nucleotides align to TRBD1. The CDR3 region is CASSYSGQVYEQYF. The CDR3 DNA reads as TGTGCCAGCAGTTATTCGGGACAGGTCTACGAGCAGTACTTC.